The T cell receptor beta chain under discussion was sequenced for a study of T cell changes during pregnancy in multiple sclerosis (dated by TCRdb to between 2017 and 2020). Concerning the study at large: The study looked at changes in the T cell repertoire across pregnancy in women with multiple sclerosis.

Receptors were amplified or captured by the immunoSEQ multiplex PCR assay. The table comes from immuneACCESS by way of TCRdb, which keeps in-frame sequences with V and J called. Part of the clones is missing from these tables; in studies checked, under half for an unresolved V gene and the rest for unknown reasons. The sample table lists under 35,000 clones, 89% of them with a count of one. Approximately 5.8% of the sample rests with the top ten. Remarks on this clone: The specificity of this receptor is unknown. It has no much larger one-base neighbor in the sample; base qualities were not kept.

V loses 3 bases at its end and J loses 3 bases; junction bases beyond the gene matches: 14. Counted from cysteine to phenylalanine, this CDR3 has 17 amino acids. The entry retains the CDR3 DNA only, 51 bases that are in frame from base 1. The germline V gene (reference sequence) yields MNHEY for CDR1 and SMNVEV for CDR2. The sequencing here drew on CD8+ T cells from peripheral blood mononuclear cells, taken in the second trimester of pregnancy. The receptor was derived from a female donor with multiple sclerosis, enrolled in a pregnancy study. Recombination joined TRBV27 with TRBJ2-7; 7 junctional bases match TRBD2. The bases are TGTGCCAGCAGTTTCCGGCTAGCGGTTCCACCTTACTACGAGCAGTACTTC. This codes for CASSFRLAVPPYYEQYF.